This TCR beta chain was sequenced during a study of CD8 T cells in Susac syndrome. Across the study: Blood was drawn from patients with Susac syndrome. At that point, they were therapy-naive, on corticosteroids, or on intravenous immunoglobulin alone.

It was with random hexamers that about 0.45 to 1 ug RNA was reverse transcribed. The authors amplified TCR beta CDR3 across 54 Vbeta and 13 Jbeta using immunoSEQ multiplex PCR. TCRdb analysed the immunoSEQ multiplex PCR reads with MiXCR anew, one entry per CDR3 protein. Here the sample spans around 80,000 distinct CDR3 sequences, 90% to 95% being singletons. Blood CD8+ and CD4+ T cells underwent high-throughput TCR beta sequencing. This CDR3 is built from 14 residues. Germline trimming cut 3 bases from V and 4 bases from J; bases unmatched to any gene: 8. Germline values: CDR1 DFQATT, CDR2 SNEGSKA (reference sequence).

Sequencing was carried out using CD8+ T cells from PBMCs. This receptor was identified in a human donor with Susac syndrome. The J gene is TRBJ2-7, the V gene TRBV20-1; 8 positions agree with TRBD1. CDR3 residues: CSASLGQDVYEQYF. CDR3 DNA: TGCAGTGCTAGCCTGGGACAGGACGTTTACGAGCAGTACTTC.